Shown below are 13 T cell receptor beta chains from a single sample sequenced in a study of OX40 agonist ivuxolimab in advanced cancers. Generated by immunoSEQ multiplex PCR, the TCRdb table keeps only in-frame clones and is missing some. The sample consists of about 48,000 clones, over 85% of them appearing once. The source was CD4+ or CD8+ T cells sorted from blood, collected in a trial of the OX40 agonist ivuxolimab. The source is an adult with an advanced solid tumor such as melanoma, head and neck, liver or kidney cancer.

J is TRBJ2-7 and V is TRBV5-6; 9 nucleotides match TRBD1. CDR1 and CDR2 from the germline V gene are SGHDT and YYEEEE. After removal of 4 bases from V and 3 bases from J, the junction contained 5 bases not matched to a gene. This CDR3 has 14 amino acids. The CDR3 DNA sequence: TGTGCCAGCAGCATCCGGGACAGGGTCTACGAGCAGTACTTC. Translating it yields CASSIRDRVYEQYF.

The J gene is TRBJ2-3, the V gene TRBV27; TRBD1 agrees at 8 bases. The CDR3 contains 16 residues. V was clipped by 3 bases and J by 2 bases; unmatched bases: 7. Per germline, CDR1 MNHEY and CDR2 SMNVEV (reference sequence). The CDR3 spells CASSFKDRAFTDTQYF. The CDR3 bases are TGTGCCAGCAGTTTCAAGGACAGGGCGTTCACAGATACGCAGTATTTT.

The chain joins TRBV7-2 to TRBJ1-2; D is unclear. Germline lookup yields CDR1 SGHTA and CDR2 FQGNSA. Trimming took off 4 bases at V and 14 bases at J, with 5 bases between the two ends. The CDR3 covers 8 residues. In DNA form, the CDR3 reads TGTGCCAGCAGCTATAATACCTTC. Protein: CASSYNTF.

This chain connects TRBV27 to TRBJ1-2; D uncertain. Trimming pared 4 bases from V and 3 bases from J, leaving 12 bases between. Per germline, CDR1 MNHEY and CDR2 SMNVEV (reference sequence). This CDR3 is built from 14 residues. The DNA for the CDR3 is TGTGCCAGCAGTTGGGCACCGAATGACTATGGCTACACCTTC. It yields the protein CASSWAPNDYGYTF.

CDR3 loop: CASSFTGRSGELFF. For the CDR3, the DNA is TGTGCCAGCAGTTTCACAGGGCGAAGCGGGGAGCTGTTTTTT. The V gene is TRBV27, the J gene TRBJ2-2, with a possible D match to TRBD1 (6 bases). V lost 3 bases and J 7 bases, leaving 12 bases between the germline ends. Per the germline V gene, CDR1 is MNHEY and CDR2 is SMNVEV (reference sequence). This CDR3 has 14 residues.

The rearrangement links TRBV15 to TRBJ2-7; a possible D gene is TRBD2 (6 bases). There are 14 residues in the CDR3. The V end lost 3 bases, the J end lost 2 bases, and 11 bases lay between the germline ends. Germline loops: CDR1 LNHNV, CDR2 YYDKDF (reference sequence). CDR3 DNA: TGTGCCACCAGCAGCGCGGGACCCGCCTACGAGCAGTACTTC. This translates into CATSSAGPAYEQYF.

V usage is TRBV5-5 and J usage is TRBJ2-7; D is undetermined. The CDR3 extends over 14 amino acids. V lost 0 bases to trimming and J lost 1 base, with 8 bases between them. The germline V gene has CDR1 SGHKS and CDR2 YYEKEE (reference sequence). CDR3 DNA: TGTGCCAGCAGCTTGGTAGCCAGGTCCTACGAGCAGTACTTC. This encodes CASSLVARSYEQYF.

The rearrangement links TRBV30 to TRBJ2-2, with 10 bases fitting TRBD1. This CDR3 region has 15 residues. Germline V gives CDR1 GTSNPN, CDR2 SVGIG (reference sequence). The junction had 5 bases not matched to a gene; V was cut back by 3 bases and J by 4 bases. The CDR3 DNA reads TGTGCCTGGAGAACCGGGACAGGGGTCACCGGGGAGCTGTTTTTT. Translated: CAWRTGTGVTGELFF.

The rearrangement links TRBV10-1 to TRBJ2-1; D is tentatively TRBD1 or TRBD2 (6 bases each). Per germline, CDR1 WNHNN and CDR2 SYGVQD (reference sequence). The CDR3 is made up of 17 amino acids. V was trimmed by 0 bases and J by 7 bases, leaving 19 bases between them. CDR3 sequence reads: CASSESLYGGLMNEQFF. CDR3 sequence (DNA): TGCGCCAGCAGTGAGTCGTTGTACGGGGGCTTGATGAATGAGCAGTTCTTC.

This chain connects TRBV9 to TRBJ2-5, with no clear D. This CDR3 region has 17 residues. Per the germline V gene, CDR1 is SGDLS and CDR2 is YYNGEE. V was trimmed by 3 bases and J by 5 bases, leaving 23 bases between them. The CDR3 loop reads CASSAPTWGSSQETQYF. CDR3 DNA sequence: TGTGCCAGCAGCGCCCCCACTTGGGGTAGCTCCCAGGAGACCCAGTACTTC.

The J gene is TRBJ2-1, the V gene TRBV15; TRBD2 agrees at 9 bases. CDR1 is LNHNV, CDR2 YYDKDF, per germline (reference sequence). The CDR3 has 16 amino acids. Losses at the gene ends were 3 bases for V and 2 bases for J; bases not matched to a gene: 5. CDR3 protein: CATSSQTSGTYNEQFF. Written as DNA, the CDR3 is TGTGCCACCAGCAGCCAGACTAGCGGTACCTACAATGAGCAGTTCTTC.

This clone was seen once. The chain links TRBV7-3 to TRBJ1-2; a possible D gene is TRBD1 (6 bases). V lost 5 bases and J lost 7, with 14 bases in between. This CDR3 contains 13 residues. CDR1 and CDR2 from the germline V gene are SGHTA and FQGTGA. This chain's CDR3 is CASSRGQGFGYTF. CDR3 coding DNA: TGTGCCAGCAGCCGGGGGCAGGGGTTTGGCTACACCTTC.

The V gene is TRBV9, the J gene TRBJ2-7; 7 bases align to TRBD2. CDR1 and CDR2 from the germline V gene are SGDLS and YYNGEE. The CDR3 is 14 residues long. V dropped 2 bases and J dropped 2; count of bases not matched to a gene: 4. Here the CDR3 reads CASSVGGNPYEQYF. For the CDR3, the DNA is TGTGCCAGCAGCGTGGGGGGGAACCCCTACGAGCAGTACTTC.